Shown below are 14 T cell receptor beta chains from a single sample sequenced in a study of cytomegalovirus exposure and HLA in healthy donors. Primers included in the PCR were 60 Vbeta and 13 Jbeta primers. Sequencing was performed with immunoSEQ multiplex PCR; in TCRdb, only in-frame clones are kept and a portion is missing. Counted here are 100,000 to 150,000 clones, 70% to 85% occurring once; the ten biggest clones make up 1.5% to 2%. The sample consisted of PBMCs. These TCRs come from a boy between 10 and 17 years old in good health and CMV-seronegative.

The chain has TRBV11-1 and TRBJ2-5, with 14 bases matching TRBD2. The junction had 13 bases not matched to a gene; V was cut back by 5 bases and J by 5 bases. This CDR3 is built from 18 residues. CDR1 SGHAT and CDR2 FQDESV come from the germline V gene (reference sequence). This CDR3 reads CASSPTGTSGGRGETQYF. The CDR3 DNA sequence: TGTGCCAGCAGCCCAACCGGGACTAGCGGGGGCCGGGGGGAGACCCAGTACTTC.

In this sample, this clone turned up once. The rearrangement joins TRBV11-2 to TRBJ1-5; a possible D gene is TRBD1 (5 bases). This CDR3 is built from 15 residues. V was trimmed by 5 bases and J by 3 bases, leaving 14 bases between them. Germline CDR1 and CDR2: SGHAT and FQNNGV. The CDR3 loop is CASSQGAGDNQPQHF. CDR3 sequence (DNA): TGTGCCAGCAGCCAAGGGGCGGGAGACAATCAGCCCCAGCATTTT.

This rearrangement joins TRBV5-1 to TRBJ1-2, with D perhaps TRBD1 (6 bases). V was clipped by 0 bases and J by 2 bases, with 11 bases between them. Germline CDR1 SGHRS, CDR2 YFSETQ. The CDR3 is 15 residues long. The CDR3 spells CASSLASDSNYGYTF. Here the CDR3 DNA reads TGCGCCAGCAGCTTGGCATCGGACAGCAACTATGGCTACACCTTC.

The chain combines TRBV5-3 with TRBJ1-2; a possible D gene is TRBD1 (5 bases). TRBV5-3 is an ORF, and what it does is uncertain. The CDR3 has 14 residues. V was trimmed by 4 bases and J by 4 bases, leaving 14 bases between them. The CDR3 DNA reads TGTGCCAGAAGCGTGCAGGGCGTCGGCTATGGCTACACCTTC. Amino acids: CARSVQGVGYGYTF.

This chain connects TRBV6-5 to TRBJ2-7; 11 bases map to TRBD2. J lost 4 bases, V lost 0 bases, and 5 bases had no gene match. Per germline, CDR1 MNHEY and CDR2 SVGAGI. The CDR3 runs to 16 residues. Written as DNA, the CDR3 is TGTGCCAGCAGTTACTCGGTACTAGCGGGAGATTACGAGCAGTACTTC. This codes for CASSYSVLAGDYEQYF.

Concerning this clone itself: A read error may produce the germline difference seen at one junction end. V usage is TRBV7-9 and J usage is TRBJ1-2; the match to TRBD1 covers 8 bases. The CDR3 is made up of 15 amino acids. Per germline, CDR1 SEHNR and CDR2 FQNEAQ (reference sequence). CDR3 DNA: TGTGCCAGCAGCCCAGACGGACAGGGAGGTTGGGGCTACCCCTTC. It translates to CASSPDGQGGWGYPF.

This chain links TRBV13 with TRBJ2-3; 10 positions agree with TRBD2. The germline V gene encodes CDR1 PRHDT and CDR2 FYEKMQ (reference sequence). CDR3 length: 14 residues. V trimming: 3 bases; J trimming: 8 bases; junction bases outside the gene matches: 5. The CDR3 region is CASSFLAGAITQYF. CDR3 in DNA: TGTGCCAGCAGCTTTCTAGCGGGAGCGATTACGCAGTATTTT.

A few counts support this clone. The chain's CDR3 is CAISVRTEGTEAFF. The CDR3 DNA reads TGTGCCATCAGTGTTAGGACAGAAGGGACTGAAGCTTTCTTT. J is TRBJ1-1 and V is TRBV10-3; perhaps TRBD1 as D (6 bases). The CDR3 contains 14 residues. Germline V gives CDR1 ENHRY, CDR2 SYGVKD. V lost 4 bases to trimming and J lost 5 bases, with 14 bases between them.

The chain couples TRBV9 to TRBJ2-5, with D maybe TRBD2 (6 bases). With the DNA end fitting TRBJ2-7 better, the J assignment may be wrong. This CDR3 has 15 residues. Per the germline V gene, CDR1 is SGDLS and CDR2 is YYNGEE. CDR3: CASSVGGGDSYEQYF. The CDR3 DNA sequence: TGTGCCAGCAGCGTAGGTGGCGGGGATTCCTACGAGCAGTACTTC.

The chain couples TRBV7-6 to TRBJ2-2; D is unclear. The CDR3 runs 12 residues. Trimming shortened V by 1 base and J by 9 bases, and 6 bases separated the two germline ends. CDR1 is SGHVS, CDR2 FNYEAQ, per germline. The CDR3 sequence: CASSLDAWELFF. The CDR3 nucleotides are TGTGCCAGCAGCTTAGACGCGTGGGAGCTGTTTTTT.

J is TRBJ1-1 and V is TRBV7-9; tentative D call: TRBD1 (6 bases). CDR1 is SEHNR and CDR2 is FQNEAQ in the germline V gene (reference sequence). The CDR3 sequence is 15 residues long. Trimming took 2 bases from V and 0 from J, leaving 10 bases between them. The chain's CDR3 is CASSLKDSMNTEAFF. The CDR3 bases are TGTGCCAGCAGCTTAAAGGACAGCATGAACACTGAAGCTTTCTTT.

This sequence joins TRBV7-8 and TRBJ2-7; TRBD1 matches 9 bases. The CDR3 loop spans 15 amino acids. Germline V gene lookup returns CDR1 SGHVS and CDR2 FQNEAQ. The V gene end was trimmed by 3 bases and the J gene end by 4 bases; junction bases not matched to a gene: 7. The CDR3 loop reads CASSFRDRVGYEQYF. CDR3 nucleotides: TGTGCCAGCAGCTTCCGGGACAGGGTCGGGTACGAGCAGTACTTC.

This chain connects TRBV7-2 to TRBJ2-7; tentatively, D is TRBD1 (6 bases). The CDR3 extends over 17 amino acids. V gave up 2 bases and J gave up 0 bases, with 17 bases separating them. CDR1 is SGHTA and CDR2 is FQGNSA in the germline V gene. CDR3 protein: CASSLLFSGHSSYEQYF. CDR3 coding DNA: TGTGCCAGCAGCTTATTGTTTTCGGGACATAGCTCCTACGAGCAGTACTTC.

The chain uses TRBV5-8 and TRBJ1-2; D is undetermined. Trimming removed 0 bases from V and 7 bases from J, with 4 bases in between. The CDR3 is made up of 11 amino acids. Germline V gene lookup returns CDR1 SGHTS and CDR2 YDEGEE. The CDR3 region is CASSLEAGYTF. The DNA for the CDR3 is TGTGCCAGCAGCTTGGAAGCTGGCTACACCTTC.